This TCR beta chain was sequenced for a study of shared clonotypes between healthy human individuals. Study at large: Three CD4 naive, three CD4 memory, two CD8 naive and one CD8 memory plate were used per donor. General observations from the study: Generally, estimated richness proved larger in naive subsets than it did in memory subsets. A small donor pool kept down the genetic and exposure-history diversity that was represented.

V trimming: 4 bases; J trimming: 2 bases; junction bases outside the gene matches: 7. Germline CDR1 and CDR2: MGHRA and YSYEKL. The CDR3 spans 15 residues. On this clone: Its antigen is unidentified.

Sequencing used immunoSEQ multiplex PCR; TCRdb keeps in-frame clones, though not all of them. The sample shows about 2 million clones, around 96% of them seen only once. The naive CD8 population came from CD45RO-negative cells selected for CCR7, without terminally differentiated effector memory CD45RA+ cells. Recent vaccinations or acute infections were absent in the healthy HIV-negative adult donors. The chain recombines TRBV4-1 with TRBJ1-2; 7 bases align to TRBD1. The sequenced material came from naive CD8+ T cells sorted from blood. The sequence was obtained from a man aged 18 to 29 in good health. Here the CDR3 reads CASSPGGGGNYGYTF. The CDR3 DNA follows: TGCGCCAGCAGCCCAGGGGGTGGAGGGAACTATGGCTACACCTTC.